The 5 T cell receptor beta chains presented below share a single source sample, sequenced in a study of T cells after yellow fever vaccination (dated by TCRdb to about 2019). Library generation was performed with 5' RACE. These reads were obtained on an Illumina HiSeq 2500. The raw public reads went through TCRdb reprocessing: fastp at Q25, MiXCR clone calling, in-frame beta chains kept. Every distinct CDR3 protein forms one entry, paired with its most common genes and DNA. The sample table lists just under 600,000 distinct CDR3 sequences, about 13% of them with a count of one. Jointly, the top ten make up around 15% of the sample. What the treatment or condition label conveys for this sample: live attenuated yellow fever vaccine strain. The source material was PBMCs, sampled on the day of the yellow fever booster vaccination. These receptors were collected from a man aged 25 to 45 who received the YFV17D yellow fever vaccine.

This sequence joins TRBV4-3 and TRBJ1-1; 7 bases map to TRBD1. J gave up 0 bases and V 0 bases, and 4 bases lay outside the gene matches. From germline, CDR1 is LGHNA and CDR2 YSLEER. The CDR3 spans 16 residues. The CDR3 sequence: CASSQDTGTVNTEAFF. The CDR3 coding sequence is TGCGCCAGCAGCCAAGATACCGGGACAGTGAACACTGAAGCTTTCTTT.

This clonotype was counted at least ten times. The chain has TRBV7-6 and TRBJ2-7; 8 bases fit TRBD1. CDR3 size: 14 residues. The junction had 5 bases not matched to a gene; V was cut back by 1 base and J by 6 bases. In germline, CDR1 is SGHVS, CDR2 FNYEAQ. CDR3 sequence (DNA): TGTGCCAGCAGCTTAGACAGGGGGTCGGTCGAGCAGTACTTC. Translated: CASSLDRGSVEQYF. The variable domain in full, completed from reference TRBV7-6 and TRBJ2-7, reads GAGVSQSPRYKVTKRGQDVALRCDPISGHVSLYWYRQALGQGPEFLTYFNYEAQQDKSGLPNDRFSAERPEGSISTLTIQRTEQRDSAMYRCASSLDRGSVEQYFGPGTRLTVT.

CDR3 in amino acids: CASSNQGALYEQYF. Written as DNA, the CDR3 is TGTGCCAGCAGCAACCAGGGGGCCCTCTACGAGCAGTACTTC. This chain joins TRBV7-2 and TRBJ2-7; 8 bases fit TRBD1. Germline values: CDR1 SGHTA, CDR2 FQGNSA. The CDR3 covers 14 residues. V lost 5 bases, J lost 3 bases, and 6 bases stayed unmatched.

Concerning this clonotype: A much larger clone differs by one base, so this may be a read error. The rearrangement links TRBV10-3 to TRBJ2-5; TRBD2 matches at 10 bases. The CDR3 length is 20 residues. Germline V gene data show CDR1 as ENHRY and CDR2 as SYGVKD. V lost 4 bases, J lost 1 base, and 18 bases stayed unmatched. The CDR3 is CAISGMKLAGERLVQETQYF. The CDR3 DNA follows: TGTGCCATCAGTGGGATGAAGCTAGCGGGAGAACGGCTGGTCCAAGAGACCCAGTACTTC.

This clonotype was seen more than once but under ten times. V gene TRBV12-3 or TRBV12-4 combines with J gene TRBJ1-1; possibly TRBD1 for D (6 bases). The V end was cut by 5 bases, the J end by 7 bases, with 8 bases between. This CDR3 has 11 amino acids. Here the CDR3 DNA reads TGTGCCAGCAGTATCAGGGGTGAAGCTTTCTTT. It yields the protein CASSIRGEAFF.